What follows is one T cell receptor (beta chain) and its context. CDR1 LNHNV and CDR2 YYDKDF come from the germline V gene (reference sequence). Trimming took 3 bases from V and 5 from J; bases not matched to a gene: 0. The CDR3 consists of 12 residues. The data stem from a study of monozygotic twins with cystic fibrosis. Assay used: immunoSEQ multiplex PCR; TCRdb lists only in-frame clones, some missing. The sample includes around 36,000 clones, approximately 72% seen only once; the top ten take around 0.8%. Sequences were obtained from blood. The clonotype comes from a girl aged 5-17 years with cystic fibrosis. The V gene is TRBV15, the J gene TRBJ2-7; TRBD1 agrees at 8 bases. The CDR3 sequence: CATSRTGDEQYF. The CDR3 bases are TGTGCCACCAGCAGGACAGGGGACGAGCAGTACTTC.